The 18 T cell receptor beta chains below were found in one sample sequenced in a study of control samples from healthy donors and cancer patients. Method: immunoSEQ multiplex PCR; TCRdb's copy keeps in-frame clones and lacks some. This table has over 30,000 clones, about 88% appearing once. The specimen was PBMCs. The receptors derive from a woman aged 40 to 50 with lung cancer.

In DNA form, the CDR3 reads TGTGCCAGCAGCTTAGATCTTATCGCTAGCGGGAGGTACAATGAGCAGTTCTTC. Encoded protein: CASSLDLIASGRYNEQFF. The chain is built from TRBV7-2 and TRBJ2-1, with 11 positions matching TRBD2. Germline CDR1 and CDR2: SGHTA and FQGNSA. After removal of 1 base from V and 4 bases from J, the junction contained 9 bases not matched to a gene. CDR3 size: 18 residues. Full variable domain (outside the CDR3, taken from reference TRBV7-2 and TRBJ2-1): GAGVSQSPSNKVTEKGKDVELRCDPISGHTALYWYRQSLGQGLEFLIYFQGNSAPDKSGLPSDRFSAERTGGSVSTLTIQRTQQEDSAVYLCASSLDLIASGRYNEQFFGPGTRLTVL.

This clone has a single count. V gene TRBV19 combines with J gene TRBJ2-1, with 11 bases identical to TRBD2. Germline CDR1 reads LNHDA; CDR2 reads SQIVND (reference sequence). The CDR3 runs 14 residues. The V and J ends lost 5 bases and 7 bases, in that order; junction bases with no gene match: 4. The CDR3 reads CASSVGTSGNEQFF. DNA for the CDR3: TGTGCCAGTAGTGTTGGGACTAGCGGTAATGAGCAGTTCTTC.

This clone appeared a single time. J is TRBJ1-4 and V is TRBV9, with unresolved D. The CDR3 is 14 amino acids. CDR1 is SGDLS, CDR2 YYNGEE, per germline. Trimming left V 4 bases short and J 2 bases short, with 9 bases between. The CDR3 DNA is TGTGCCAGCAGCCCTTTTAGTACTAATGAAAAACTGTTTTTT. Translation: CASSPFSTNEKLFF.

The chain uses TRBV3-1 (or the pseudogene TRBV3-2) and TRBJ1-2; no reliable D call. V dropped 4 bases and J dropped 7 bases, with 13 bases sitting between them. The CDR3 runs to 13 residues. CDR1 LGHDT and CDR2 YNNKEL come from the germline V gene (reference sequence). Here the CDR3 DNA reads TGTGCCAGCAGCCGAGACGAGATCCCTGGCTACACCTTC. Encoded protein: CASSRDEIPGYTF.

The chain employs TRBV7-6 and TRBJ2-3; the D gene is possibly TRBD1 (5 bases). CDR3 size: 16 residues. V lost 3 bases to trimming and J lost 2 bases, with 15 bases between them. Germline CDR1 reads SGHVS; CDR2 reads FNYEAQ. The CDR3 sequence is CASSFITGLPTDTQYF. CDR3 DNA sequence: TGTGCCAGCAGCTTTATCACAGGCCTACCCACAGATACGCAGTATTTT.

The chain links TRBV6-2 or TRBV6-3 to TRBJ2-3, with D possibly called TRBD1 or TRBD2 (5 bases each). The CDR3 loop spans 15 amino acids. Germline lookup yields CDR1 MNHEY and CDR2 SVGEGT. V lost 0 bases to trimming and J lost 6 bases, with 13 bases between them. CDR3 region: CASSYSPGTLDTQYF. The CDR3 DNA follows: TGTGCCAGCAGTTACTCACCAGGGACGTTGGATACGCAGTATTTT.

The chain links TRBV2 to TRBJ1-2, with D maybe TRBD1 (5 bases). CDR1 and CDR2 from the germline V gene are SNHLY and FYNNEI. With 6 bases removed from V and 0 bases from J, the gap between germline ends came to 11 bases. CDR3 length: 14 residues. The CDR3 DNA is TGTGCCAGCAGAGGACAACTAACTAACTATGGCTACACCTTC. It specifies CASRGQLTNYGYTF.

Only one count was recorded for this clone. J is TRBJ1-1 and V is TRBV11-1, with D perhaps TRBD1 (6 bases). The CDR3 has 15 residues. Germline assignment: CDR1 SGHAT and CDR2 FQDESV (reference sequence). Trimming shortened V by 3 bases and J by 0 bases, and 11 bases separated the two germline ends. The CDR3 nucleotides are TGTGCCAGCAGCTTGACAGAGGGGGTGAACACTGAAGCTTTCTTT. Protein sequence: CASSLTEGVNTEAFF.

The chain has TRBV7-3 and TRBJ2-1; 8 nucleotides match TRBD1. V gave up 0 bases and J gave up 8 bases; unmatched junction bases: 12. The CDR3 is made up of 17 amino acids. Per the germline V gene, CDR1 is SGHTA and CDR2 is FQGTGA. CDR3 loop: CASSLTGTGLIRDEQFF. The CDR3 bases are TGTGCCAGCAGCTTAACGGGGACAGGTTTGATACGGGATGAGCAGTTCTTC. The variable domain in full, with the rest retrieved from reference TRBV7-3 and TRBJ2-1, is GAGVSQTPSNKVTEKGKYVELRCDPISGHTALYWYRQSLGQGPEFLIYFQGTGAADDSGLPNDRFFAVRPEGSVSTLKIQRTERGDSAVYLCASSLTGTGLIRDEQFFGPGTRLTVL.

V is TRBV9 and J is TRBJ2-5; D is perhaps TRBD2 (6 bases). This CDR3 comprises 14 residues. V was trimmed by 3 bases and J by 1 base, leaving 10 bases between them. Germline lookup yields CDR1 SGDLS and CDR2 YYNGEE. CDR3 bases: TGTGCCAGCAGCGACCGGGACTCCCAAGAGACCCAGTACTTC. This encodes CASSDRDSQETQYF.

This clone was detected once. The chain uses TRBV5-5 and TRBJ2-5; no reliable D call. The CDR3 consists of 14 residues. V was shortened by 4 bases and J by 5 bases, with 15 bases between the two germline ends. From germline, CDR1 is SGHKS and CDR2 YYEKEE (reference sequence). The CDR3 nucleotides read TGTGCCAGCAGCCCACCAGTCGGAGAGGAGACCCAGTACTTC. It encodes CASSPPVGEETQYF. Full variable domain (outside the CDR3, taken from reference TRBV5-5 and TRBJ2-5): DAGVTQSPTHLIKTRGQQVTLRCSPISGHKSVSWYQQVLGQGPQFIFQYYEKEERGRGNFPDRFSARQFPNYSSELNVNALLLGDSALYLCASSPPVGEETQYFGPGTRLLVL.

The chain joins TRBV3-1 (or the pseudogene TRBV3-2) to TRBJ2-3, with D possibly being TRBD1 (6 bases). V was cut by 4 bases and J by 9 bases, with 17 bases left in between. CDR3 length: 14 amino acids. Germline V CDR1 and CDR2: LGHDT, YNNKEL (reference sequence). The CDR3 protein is CASSPPQARGTQYF. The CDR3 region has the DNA TGTGCCAGCAGCCCTCCCCAAGCCAGGGGCACGCAGTATTTT.

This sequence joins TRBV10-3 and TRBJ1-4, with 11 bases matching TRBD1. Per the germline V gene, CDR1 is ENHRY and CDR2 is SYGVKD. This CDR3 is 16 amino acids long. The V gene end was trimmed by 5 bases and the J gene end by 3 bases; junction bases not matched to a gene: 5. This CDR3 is CAISTGTGGPNEKLFF. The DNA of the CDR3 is TGTGCCATCAGTACCGGGACAGGGGGGCCTAATGAAAAACTGTTTTTT.

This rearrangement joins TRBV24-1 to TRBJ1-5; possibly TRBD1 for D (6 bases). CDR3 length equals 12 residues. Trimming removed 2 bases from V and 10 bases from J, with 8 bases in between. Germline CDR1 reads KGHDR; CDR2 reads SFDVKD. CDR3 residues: CATSDSGGPQHF. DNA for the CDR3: TGTGCCACCAGTGATTCGGGGGGCCCCCAGCATTTT.

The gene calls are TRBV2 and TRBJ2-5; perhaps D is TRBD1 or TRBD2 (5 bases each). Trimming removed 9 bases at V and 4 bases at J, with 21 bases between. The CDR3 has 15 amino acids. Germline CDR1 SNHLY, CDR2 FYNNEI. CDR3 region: CASLSGTYERETQYF. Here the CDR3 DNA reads TGTGCCAGTCTATCCGGGACGTATGAGAGAGAGACCCAGTACTTC.

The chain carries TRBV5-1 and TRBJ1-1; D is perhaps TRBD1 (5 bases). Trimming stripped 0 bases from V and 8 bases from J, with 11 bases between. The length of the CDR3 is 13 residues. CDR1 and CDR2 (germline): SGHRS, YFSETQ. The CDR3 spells CASSLGREAEAFF. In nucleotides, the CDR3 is TGCGCCAGCAGCTTGGGCAGGGAGGCCGAAGCTTTCTTT.

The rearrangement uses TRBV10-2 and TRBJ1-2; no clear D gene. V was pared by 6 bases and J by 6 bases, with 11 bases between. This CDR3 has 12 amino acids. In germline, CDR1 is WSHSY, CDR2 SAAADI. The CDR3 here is CASRELFDGYTF. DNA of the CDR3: TGCGCCAGCAGGGAACTATTCGATGGCTACACCTTC.

The CDR3 bases are TGTGCCAGCAGCAAAGGCCTGGGACTTTATAATTCACCCCTCCACTTT. Translated, it gives CASSKGLGLYNSPLHF. The gene calls are TRBV21-1 and TRBJ1-6. TRBV21-1 is deemed a pseudogene. There are 16 residues in the CDR3.